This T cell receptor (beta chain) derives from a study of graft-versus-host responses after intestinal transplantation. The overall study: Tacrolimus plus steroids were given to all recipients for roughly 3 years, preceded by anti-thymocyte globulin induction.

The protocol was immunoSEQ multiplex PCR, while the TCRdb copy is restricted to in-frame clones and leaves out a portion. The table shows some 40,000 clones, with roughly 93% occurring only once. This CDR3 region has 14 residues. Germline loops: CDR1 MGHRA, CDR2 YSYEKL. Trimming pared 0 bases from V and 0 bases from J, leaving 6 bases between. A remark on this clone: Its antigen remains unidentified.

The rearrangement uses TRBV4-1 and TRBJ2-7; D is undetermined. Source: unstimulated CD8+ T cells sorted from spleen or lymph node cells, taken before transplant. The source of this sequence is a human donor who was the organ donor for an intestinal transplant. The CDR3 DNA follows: TGCGCCAGCAGCCAAGATAAAGGCTCCTACGAGCAGTACTTC. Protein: CASSQDKGSYEQYF.